This T cell receptor beta chain was obtained from a study of PD-L1 blockade in urothelial cancer. Study details: Males with urothelial cancer arising in the bladder constituted twenty-five of the 29 patients. Median T cell yield per blood sample was 110,000 to 150,000 cells.

The CDR3 has 18 residues. V lost 2 bases, J lost 0 bases, and 7 bases stayed unmatched. Germline-derived CDR1 and CDR2 are MNHEY and SMNVEV (reference sequence). The repertoire was sequenced with immunoSEQ multiplex PCR; TCRdb's copy has only in-frame clones and lacks some. Of about 45,000 clones listed, 70% to 90% are singletons. Time point specified: pretreatment peripheral blood. The rearrangement links TRBV27 to TRBJ2-3, with TRBD1 identical over 11 bases. This sequence originates from a donor over 35 with urothelial cancer. The material was PBMCs, obtained around atezolizumab (anti-PD-L1) treatment. The CDR3 DNA reads as TGTGCCAGCAGTTTACGGGTGTGGACAGGGGGCAGCACAGATACGCAGTATTTT. Its protein product is CASSLRVWTGGSTDTQYF.